The rows below give T cell receptor beta chains drawn from one sample of a study of identical twins. A single record per CDR3 protein comes from TCRdb applying MiXCR to the 5' RACE reads. Of approximately 550,000 distinct CDR3 sequences listed, under 25% are singletons. These same data were also listed under a study on yellow fever vaccine responses in identical twins.

Input material: CD4+ T cells sorted from blood. The receptors here all came from a woman aged 18-30 years in good health. CDR3s include the opening cysteine and the closing phenylalanine or tryptophan. D genes are given only for firm matches. Expanded clones are given a class, and other clones once, few, many or no size at all.

CDR3,DNA,V,J,D,length,size
CAISESSSAKFYNEQFF,TGTGCCATCAGTGAGTCGAGTAGCGCCAAATTCTACAATGAGCAGTTCTTC,TRBV10-3,TRBJ2-1,-,17,few
CSAQEGGNIQYF,TGCAGTGCTCAGGAGGGGGGAAACATTCAGTACTTC,TRBV20-1,TRBJ2-4,-,12,few
CASSQAGGGLAGGRSSYNEQFF,TGCGCCAGCAGCCAAGCCGGGGGGGGACTAGCGGGAGGTCGGAGCTCCTACAATGAGCAGTTCTTC,TRBV4-1,TRBJ2-1,TRBD2,22,-
CASSKTSGGLSSTDTQYF,TGTGCCAGCAGTAAGACTAGCGGGGGGCTCTCTAGCACAGATACGCAGTATTTT,TRBV12-3/TRBV12-4,TRBJ2-3,TRBD2,18,many
CASSLSWQGVDGYTF,TGTGCCAGCAGCTTATCCTGGCAGGGGGTGGATGGCTACACCTTC,TRBV7-2,TRBJ1-2,TRBD1,15,few
CASSPQLSTDTQYF,TGTGCCAGCAGTCCCCAACTTAGCACAGATACGCAGTATTTT,TRBV12-3/TRBV12-4,TRBJ2-3,-,14,-
CASSVGTAGLLEQYF,TGCGCCAGCAGCGTCGGGACAGCAGGCCTATTGGAGCAGTACTTC,TRBV5-1,TRBJ2-7,TRBD1,15,-
CAIRAGRESYNEQFF,TGTGCCATCAGAGCTGGGCGGGAGTCCTACAATGAGCAGTTCTTC,TRBV10-3,TRBJ2-1,TRBD2,15,many
CASSVAYANEQFF,TGTGCCAGCAGCGTAGCCTACGCCAATGAGCAGTTCTTC,TRBV9,TRBJ2-1,-,13,-
CASSQDTAGAPRETQYF,TGCGCCAGCAGCCAAGATACAGCGGGAGCGCCGAGGGAGACCCAGTACTTC,TRBV4-1,TRBJ2-5,TRBD2,17,-
CASSPRSVYTGELFF,TGTGCCAGCAGCCCTCGAAGCGTGTACACCGGGGAGCTGTTTTTT,TRBV5-8,TRBJ2-2,-,15,-
CSAPQGTGANVLTF,TGCAGTGCACCCCAGGGGACTGGGGCCAACGTCCTGACTTTC,TRBV20-1,TRBJ2-6,-,14,-
CASEGGSGANVLTF,TGTGCCAGCGAGGGAGGTTCTGGGGCCAACGTCCTGACTTTC,TRBV6-1,TRBJ2-6,-,14,-
CASSPPGQPNEKLFF,TGTGCCAGCAGCCCACCGGGACAGCCTAATGAAAAACTGTTTTTT,TRBV7-9,TRBJ1-4,TRBD1,15,few
CSARSSGTGNSPLHF,TGCAGTGCTAGATCATCCGGGACAGGGAATTCACCCCTCCACTTT,TRBV20-1,TRBJ1-6,TRBD1,15,-
CSALRQGPLLYNEQFF,TGCAGTGCTCTGCGACAGGGCCCCCTTCTCTACAATGAGCAGTTCTTC,TRBV20-1,TRBJ2-1,TRBD1,16,-
CATSVRMTGGRGQAALGTYEQYF,TGTGCCACCAGTGTAAGAATGACTGGCGGTCGGGGACAGGCGGCCTTAGGGACCTACGAGCAGTACTTC,TRBV24-1,TRBJ2-7,TRBD1,23,-
CSARGTEVDGYTF,TGCAGTGCTAGAGGTACAGAAGTCGATGGCTACACCTTC,TRBV20-1,TRBJ1-2,-,13,-
CSIPVTDTQYF,TGCAGTATTCCCGTCACAGATACGCAGTATTTT,TRBV20-1,TRBJ2-3,-,11,-
CSVGWGQDTGELFF,TGCAGCGTTGGATGGGGGCAAGACACCGGGGAGCTGTTTTTT,TRBV29-1,TRBJ2-2,-,14,many
CASSPVPQNEQFF,TGTGCCAGCAGTCCCGTCCCGCAGAATGAGCAGTTCTTC,TRBV6-1,TRBJ2-1,-,13,-
CASSERTSGTYNEQFF,TGTGCCAGCAGCGAGCGGACTAGCGGGACCTACAATGAGCAGTTCTTC,TRBV5-5,TRBJ2-1,TRBD2,16,few
CATSDSSGIESYNEQFF,TGTGCCACCAGTGATTCTAGCGGCATCGAATCCTACAATGAGCAGTTCTTC,TRBV24-1,TRBJ2-1,TRBD2,17,-
CASSFLSNEQYF,TGTGCCAGCAGCTTTCTTAGTAACGAGCAGTACTTC,TRBV7-8,TRBJ2-7,-,12,once
CASSQEAYTDTQYF,TGCGCCAGCAGCCAAGAAGCTTATACAGATACGCAGTATTTT,TRBV4-1,TRBJ2-3,-,14,-
CSARESGTSTDTQYF,TGCAGTGCTAGAGAGTCGGGGACTAGCACAGATACGCAGTATTTT,TRBV20-1,TRBJ2-3,-,15,-
CATSDSSQGSDNEQFF,TGTGCCACCAGTGATTCGAGTCAGGGCAGCGACAATGAGCAGTTCTTC,TRBV24-1,TRBJ2-1,-,16,-
CASSGGSRAFF,TGTGCCAGCAGCGGGGGATCTCGGGCTTTCTTT,TRBV7-9,TRBJ1-1,-,11,few
CASSLGTGKGPDTQYF,TGTGCCAGCAGCTTAGGTACAGGGAAGGGCCCAGATACGCAGTATTTT,TRBV7-2,TRBJ2-3,-,16,few
CASTDPGLAGGPNTGELFF,TGTGCCAGTACCGACCCCGGACTAGCGGGAGGCCCGAACACCGGGGAGCTGTTTTTT,TRBV19,TRBJ2-2,TRBD2,19,-
CASSPLGSGRSTDTQYF,TGTGCCAGCTCACCACTGGGATCGGGTCGGAGCACAGATACGCAGTATTTT,TRBV18,TRBJ2-3,-,17,few
CASSPSGLAGNEQFF,TGTGCCAGCTCTCCTTCGGGACTAGCGGGAAATGAGCAGTTCTTC,TRBV2,TRBJ2-1,TRBD2,15,few
CASSWDRGNNSPLHF,TGCGCCAGCAGCTGGGACAGAGGGAATAATTCACCCCTCCACTTT,TRBV5-1,TRBJ1-6,TRBD1,15,-
CASSIGTSGLQETQYF,TGCGCCAGCAGCATAGGGACTAGCGGTTTACAAGAGACCCAGTACTTC,TRBV5-1,TRBJ2-5,TRBD2,16,few
CASSYYTEAFF,TGTGCCAGCAGCTATTACACTGAAGCTTTCTTT,TRBV28,TRBJ1-1,-,11,-
CASSLGGKQFF,TGTGCCAGCAGCTTAGGGGGTAAGCAGTTCTTC,TRBV13,TRBJ2-1,-,11,few
CSVPGQPNTEAFF,TGCAGTGTCCCTGGCCAGCCGAACACTGAAGCTTTCTTT,TRBV20-1,TRBJ1-1,-,13,-
CASSLARTSGGNEQFF,TGTGCCAGCAGCTTAGCCCGGACTAGCGGTGGCAATGAGCAGTTCTTC,TRBV7-2,TRBJ2-1,TRBD2,16,-
CASSFSWTANTGVLFF,TGTGCCAGCAGCTTTAGCTGGACAGCGAACACCGGGGTGCTGTTTTTT,TRBV7-3,TRBJ2-2,-,16,-
CASSQHGGASGELFF,TGTGCCAGCAGCCAACACGGTGGGGCCAGCGGGGAGCTGTTTTTT,TRBV4-2,TRBJ2-2,-,15,-
CATSRDQRYEQFF,TGTGCCACCAGCAGAGATCAGCGGTATGAGCAGTTCTTC,TRBV15,TRBJ2-1,-,13,once
CASSLAGGISTGELFF,TGTGCCAGCAGCTTAGCGGGAGGTATTTCTACCGGGGAGCTGTTTTTT,TRBV7-6,TRBJ2-2,-,16,-
CASSLRGDRSRAADTQYF,TGCGCCAGCAGCTTGCGGGGGGACAGGTCTCGGGCCGCGGATACGCAGTATTTT,TRBV5-1,TRBJ2-3,-,18,few